This T cell receptor beta chain was observed in a study of blood T cell repertoires in COVID-19. Background on the study: Sites in the United States, Italy and Spain provided acute and convalescent COVID-19 samples.

Participants spanned ages about 18 to 90 years and resided in roughly 26 US areas. Symptom resolution, clearance, or two negative PCRs marked the recovered donors of Cohort 3. V lost 5 bases, J lost 2 bases, and 7 bases stayed unmatched. Per germline, CDR1 MNHNY and CDR2 SVGAGI (reference sequence). The length of the CDR3 is 17 residues. Original methodology: Reference gene primer amplification in the assay estimated nucleated cell counts. Using immunoSEQ multiplex PCR, the repertoire was profiled, and TCRdb retains in-frame clones only, with some absent. V, J and clone size are those of that table, while D and trimming were read from the DNA. Of about 100,000 clones detected, roughly 85% appear once; the ten largest clones hold less than 3.5%.

This TCR derives from a woman aged 50 to 60 who had recovered from COVID-19. The gene calls are TRBV6-6 and TRBJ2-6; 9 nucleotides agree with TRBD1. Material for sequencing was PBMCs or T cells enriched from blood (not recorded which). This CDR3 reads CASSRDRVTPGANVLTF. The DNA of the CDR3 is TGTGCCAGCAGTCGGGACAGGGTTACGCCTGGGGCCAACGTCCTGACTTTC.